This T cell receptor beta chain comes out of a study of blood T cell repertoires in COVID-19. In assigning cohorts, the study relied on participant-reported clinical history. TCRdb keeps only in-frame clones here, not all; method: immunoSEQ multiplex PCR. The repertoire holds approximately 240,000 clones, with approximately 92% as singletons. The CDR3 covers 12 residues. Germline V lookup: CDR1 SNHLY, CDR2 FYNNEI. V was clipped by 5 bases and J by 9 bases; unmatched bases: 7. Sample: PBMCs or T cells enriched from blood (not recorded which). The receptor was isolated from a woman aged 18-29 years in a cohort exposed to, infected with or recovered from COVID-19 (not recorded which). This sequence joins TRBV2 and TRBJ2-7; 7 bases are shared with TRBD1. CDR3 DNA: TGTGCCAGCAGTAAAGACAGGGTTGGGCAGTACTTC. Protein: CASSKDRVGQYF.